The text below deals with one TCR beta chain. What it binds is unknown. The CDR3 is 18 residues long. CDR1 and CDR2 from the germline V gene are LGHDT and YNNKEL (reference sequence). The trim removed 7 bases at V and 1 base at J, leaving 19 bases unmatched. This sample is drawn from a study of T cell responses to AZD1222 COVID-19 vaccine. The study, taken as a whole, reports: Sampling that yielded the repertoires occurred only after the peak T cell response. The span of vaccine-associated CD4 TCRs extended across spike, with dominance at 160-218 and 743-854.

TCRdb keeps only in-frame clones here, not all; method: immunoSEQ multiplex PCR. The data contain about 150,000 clones, 80% to 95% of them singletons. The chain employs TRBV3-1 (or the pseudogene TRBV3-2) and TRBJ2-7; TRBD2 agrees at 7 bases. The receptor comes from an adult in good health. The sample consisted of peripheral blood, taken on day 0 of AZD1222 vaccination. The CDR3 bases are TGTGCCAGCACGAACCGCGTCGGGCTAGCGGTGGGTTCCTACGAGCAGTACTTC. Encoded protein: CASTNRVGLAVGSYEQYF.